Listed below are T cell receptor beta chains from one sample, sequenced in a study of blood T cell repertoires in COVID-19. Assay used: immunoSEQ multiplex PCR; TCRdb lists only in-frame clones, some missing. The data show roughly 70,000 clones, approximately 80% seen once. The sequenced material came from peripheral blood. The source of these receptors is a human donor in a cohort sampled during active COVID-19. The CDR3 runs from the conserved cysteine through the conserved F or W. A D gene is named only where the DNA matches it firmly.

d_call	j_call	v_call	cdr3_aa
TRBD1	TRBJ1-4	TRBV18	CASSKGQSGGLSNEKLFF
TRBD1	TRBJ1-2	TRBV18	CASSPLTGGNYGYTF
-	TRBJ2-5	TRBV7-2	CASSLASTHQETQYF
-	TRBJ1-5	TRBV18	CASSPDRPSNQPQHF
TRBD2	TRBJ2-7	TRBV28	CASTPVRGAGLAGGTYEQYF
-	TRBJ1-2	TRBV28	CASTSGGGYTF
TRBD2	TRBJ2-5	TRBV4-1	CASRNSGRTETQYF
-	TRBJ2-7	TRBV27	CASSFTGFVRKYEQYF
-	TRBJ2-4	TRBV7-2	CASSLVPGVGNIQYF
-	TRBJ2-2	TRBV9	CASSVAGRNTGELFF
TRBD2	TRBJ2-7	TRBV7-2	CASRGLAGPGPYEQYF
-	TRBJ2-1	TRBV7-2	CASSLRGFDEQFF
-	TRBJ1-1	TRBV29-1	CSGEQALNTEAFF
-	TRBJ1-6	TRBV9	CASSPLGGNSPLHF
-	TRBJ2-7	TRBV15	CATSSLKSQVNEQYF
-	TRBJ1-5	TRBV6-5	CASSPGPQPQHF
-	TRBJ1-1	TRBV7-9	CASSLARAGLEAFF
TRBD1	TRBJ2-5	TRBV6-5	CASSNPGQSQETQYF
-	TRBJ2-7	TRBV9	CASSPGASGSYEQYF
TRBD1	TRBJ1-2	TRBV19	CASSIWDRRSGYTF
-	TRBJ1-4	TRBV4-3	CASSQDRGEKLFF
TRBD1	TRBJ1-3	TRBV15	CATSRDTGGLINTIYF
TRBD2	TRBJ2-7	TRBV3-1/TRBV3-2	CASPSNVTSQIAVGHEQYF
TRBD1	TRBJ2-2	TRBV7-2	CASSNRQGADTGELFF
-	TRBJ2-7	TRBV19	CASAGGLYGEQYF
-	TRBJ2-1	TRBV6-2/TRBV6-3	CASSETSYNEQFF
TRBD1	TRBJ1-2	TRBV7-2	CASRGQGPPTHYGYTF
TRBD1	TRBJ1-3	TRBV5-6	CASSIRQGLGNTIYF
-	TRBJ2-5	TRBV18	CASSPVVLDGLETQYF
TRBD1	TRBJ1-5	TRBV6-5	CASSIDRGVGQPQHF
TRBD2	TRBJ2-7	TRBV10-3	CAISESRLADYEQYF
-	TRBJ2-5	TRBV3-1/TRBV3-2	CASSSGREGTQYF
TRBD1	TRBJ1-2	TRBV5-4	CASSFEGARYGYTF
-	TRBJ1-5	TRBV28	CASSLAQAGTSQPQHF
-	TRBJ1-1	TRBV10-3	CAISESGQSNTEAFF
TRBD2	TRBJ2-7	TRBV4-3	CASSQSGGSQYF
-	TRBJ2-7	TRBV5-4	CASSRQGGNEQYF
TRBD2	TRBJ2-2	TRBV5-5	CASSKGTSGITGELFF
-	TRBJ2-7	TRBV3-1/TRBV3-2	CASSPPGTSSPYEQYF
TRBD1	TRBJ2-7	TRBV27	CASSFLGQEEGQYF
TRBD1	TRBJ2-1	TRBV3-1/TRBV3-2	CASSQGPTGGPYNEQFF
-	TRBJ2-3	TRBV28	CASSFLSGTDTQYF
TRBD2	TRBJ2-1	TRBV11-2	CASSFLAGVPNEQFF
-	TRBJ2-7	TRBV6-5	CASSYREDSYEQYF
TRBD1	TRBJ1-2	TRBV24-1	CATSDSRGQVYGYTF
TRBD2	TRBJ2-2	TRBV7-8	CASSWTSMSTGELFF
-	TRBJ2-1	TRBV14	CASSSLSQGIYNEQFF
TRBD1	TRBJ2-7	TRBV25-1	CASSECLAGRDRDYEQYF
-	TRBJ1-2	TRBV30	CAWTQPGNFYGYTF
-	TRBJ2-1	TRBV6-5	CASTQNGRGNNEQFF
TRBD2	TRBJ2-1	TRBV11-2	CASSLGREGYNEQFF
-	TRBJ2-7	TRBV21-1	CASSKVSFCSYEQYF
-	TRBJ2-7	TRBV29-1	CSVVYSYEQYF
-	TRBJ1-1	TRBV6-6	CASTGLRGGTEAFF
-	TRBJ2-1	TRBV19	CASRSAQPYNEQFF
-	TRBJ2-7	TRBV5-1	CASSADIIPYEQYF
TRBD2	TRBJ2-1	TRBV18	CASSPGTSGRGHNEQFF
TRBD1	TRBJ2-1	TRBV7-2	CASSVGQSSYNEQFF
-	TRBJ2-7	TRBV7-2	CASSFPGGPRHEQYF